Below, 2 T cell receptor beta chains from the same sample are listed, as sequenced in a study of early stage breast cancer tumors. Profiled with immunoSEQ multiplex PCR; TCRdb holds only in-frame clones, not every one. The sample includes fewer than 35,000 clones, 72% of them seen just once. The sequencing sample was made of blood. These receptors came from a person aged 50 to 59 with breast cancer.

This chain links TRBV18 with TRBJ2-1; D possibly matches TRBD1 or TRBD2 (6 bases each). The CDR3 has 13 amino acids. CDR1 and CDR2 from the germline V gene are KGHSH and LQKENI. The V and J ends lost 8 bases and 9 bases respectively, with 17 bases between them. In DNA, the CDR3 is TGTGCCAGCACCCTTCCGGGGGCTATTGAGCAGTTCTTC. This sequence encodes CASTLPGAIEQFF.

The rearrangement links TRBV5-1 to TRBJ2-7; 10 bases align to TRBD2. Germline V gene lookup returns CDR1 SGHRS and CDR2 YFSETQ. J lost 6 bases, V lost 0 bases, and 9 bases had no gene match. The CDR3 sequence is 16 residues long. As DNA, the CDR3 is TGCGCCAGCAGCTTGGCCAGGTCTAGCGGGAGTATCGAGCAGTACTTC. It yields the protein CASSLARSSGSIEQYF.